Sequencing of this T cell receptor (beta chain) was carried out in a study of PD-1 blockade in classical Hodgkin lymphoma. Across the whole study: Patients were dosed intravenously with nivolumab at 3 mg/kg every 2 weeks.

The germline V gene has CDR1 MNHNS and CDR2 SASEGT. The CDR3 has 12 amino acids. Trimming removed 4 bases from V and 10 bases from J; junction bases left unmatched: 5. Remarks on this clone: The antigen is unknown.

No patient escaped relapse after autologous stem cell transplantation, and brentuximab vedotin exposure varied. Some clones are missing from TCRdb's copy, which holds only in-frame ones; the method was immunoSEQ multiplex PCR. This table has 25,000 to 35,000 clones, roughly 70% appearing once. Whole-study findings and limits: Complete responders started with a diversity level that resembled newly diagnosed patients at baseline. The study reported lower baseline TCR diversity in newly diagnosed patients than in healthy donors. Whereas CD4+ TCR diversity had risen significantly by C4D1, CD8+ TCR diversity had not.

This chain connects TRBV6-1 to TRBJ1-2, with 8 bases fitting TRBD1. Sequenced material: peripheral blood mononuclear cells (PBMCs), taken before the second cycle of nivolumab. The receptor comes from a human donor with classical Hodgkin lymphoma. CDR3 protein: CASSVLTGVYTF. CDR3 DNA: TGTGCCAGCAGTGTTCTGACAGGGGTCTACACCTTC.